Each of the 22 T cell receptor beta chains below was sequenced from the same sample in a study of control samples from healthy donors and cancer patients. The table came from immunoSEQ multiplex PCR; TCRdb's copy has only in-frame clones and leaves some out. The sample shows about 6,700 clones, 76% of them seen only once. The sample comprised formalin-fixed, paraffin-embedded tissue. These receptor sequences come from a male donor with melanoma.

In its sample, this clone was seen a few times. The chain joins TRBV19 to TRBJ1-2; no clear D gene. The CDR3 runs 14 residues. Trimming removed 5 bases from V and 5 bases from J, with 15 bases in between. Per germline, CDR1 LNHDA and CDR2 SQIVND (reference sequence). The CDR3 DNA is TGTGCCAGTAGTCCTCGGACGGCTTCGTATGGCTACACCTTC. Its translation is CASSPRTASYGYTF.

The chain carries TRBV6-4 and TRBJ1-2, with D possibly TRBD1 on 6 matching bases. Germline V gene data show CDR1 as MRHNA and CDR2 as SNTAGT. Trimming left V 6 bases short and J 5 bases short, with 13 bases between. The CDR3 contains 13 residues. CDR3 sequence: CASRPAGAYGYTF. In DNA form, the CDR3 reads TGTGCCAGCAGACCCGCGGGGGCATATGGCTACACCTTC.

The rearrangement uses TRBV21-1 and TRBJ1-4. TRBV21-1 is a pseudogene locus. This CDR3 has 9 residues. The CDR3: CASPIELFF. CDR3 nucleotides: TGTGCCAGCCCTATAGAACTGTTTTTT.

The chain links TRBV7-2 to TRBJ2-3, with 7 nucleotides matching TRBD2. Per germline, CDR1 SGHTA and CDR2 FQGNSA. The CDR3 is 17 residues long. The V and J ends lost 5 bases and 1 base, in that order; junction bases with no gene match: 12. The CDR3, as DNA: TGTGCCAGCAGCCTTCGGGCAGGGAGGGGTGGCACAGATACGCAGTATTTT. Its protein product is CASSLRAGRGGTDTQYF.

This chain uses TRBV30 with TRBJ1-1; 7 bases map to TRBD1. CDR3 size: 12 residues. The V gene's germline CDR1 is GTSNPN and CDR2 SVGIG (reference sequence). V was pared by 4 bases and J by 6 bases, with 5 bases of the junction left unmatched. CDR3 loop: CAWNWQGAEAFF. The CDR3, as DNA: TGTGCCTGGAATTGGCAGGGGGCTGAAGCTTTCTTT.

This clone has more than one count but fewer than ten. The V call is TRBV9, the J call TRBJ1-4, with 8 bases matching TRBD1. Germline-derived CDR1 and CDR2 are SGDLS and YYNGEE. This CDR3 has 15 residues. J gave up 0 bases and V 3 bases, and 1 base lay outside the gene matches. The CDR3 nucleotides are TGTGCCAGCAGCGCGACAGGGGCAACTAATGAAAAACTGTTTTTT. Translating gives CASSATGATNEKLFF.

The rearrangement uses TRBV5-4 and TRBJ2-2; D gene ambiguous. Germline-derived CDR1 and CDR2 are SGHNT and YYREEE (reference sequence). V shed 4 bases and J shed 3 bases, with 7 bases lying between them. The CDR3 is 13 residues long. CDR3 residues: CASSTLYTGELFF. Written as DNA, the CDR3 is TGTGCCAGCAGCACCTTATACACCGGGGAGCTGTTTTTT.

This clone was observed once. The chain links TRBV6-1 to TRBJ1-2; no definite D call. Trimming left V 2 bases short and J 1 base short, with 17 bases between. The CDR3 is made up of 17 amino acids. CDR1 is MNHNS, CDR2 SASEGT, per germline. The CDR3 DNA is TGTGCCAGCAGTGAATGGGGAGGGATAAACATTAACTATGGCTACACCTTC. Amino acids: CASSEWGGININYGYTF.

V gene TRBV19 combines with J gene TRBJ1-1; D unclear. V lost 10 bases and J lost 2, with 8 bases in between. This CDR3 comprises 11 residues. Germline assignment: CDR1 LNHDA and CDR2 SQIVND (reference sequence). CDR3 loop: CATTANTEAFF. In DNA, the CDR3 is TGTGCCACCACAGCTAACACTGAAGCTTTCTTT. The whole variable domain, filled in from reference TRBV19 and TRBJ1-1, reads DGGITQSPKYLFRKEGQNVTLSCEQNLNHDAMYWYRQDPGQGLRLIYYSQIVNDFQKGDIAEGYSVSREKKESFPLTVTSAQKNPTAFYLCATTANTEAFFGQGTRLTVV.

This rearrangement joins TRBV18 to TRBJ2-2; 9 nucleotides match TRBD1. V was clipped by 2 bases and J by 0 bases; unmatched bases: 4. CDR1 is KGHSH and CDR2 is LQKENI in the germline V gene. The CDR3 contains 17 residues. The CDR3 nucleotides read TGTGCCAGCTCACCAAGGGGACAGGGCGCGAACACCGGGGAGCTGTTTTTT. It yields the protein CASSPRGQGANTGELFF.

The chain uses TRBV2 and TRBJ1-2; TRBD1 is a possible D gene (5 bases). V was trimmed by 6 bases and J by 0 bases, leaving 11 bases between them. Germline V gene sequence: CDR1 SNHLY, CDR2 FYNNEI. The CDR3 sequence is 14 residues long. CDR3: CASSGQGTNYGYTF. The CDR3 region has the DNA TGTGCCAGCAGCGGACAAGGGACTAACTATGGCTACACCTTC.

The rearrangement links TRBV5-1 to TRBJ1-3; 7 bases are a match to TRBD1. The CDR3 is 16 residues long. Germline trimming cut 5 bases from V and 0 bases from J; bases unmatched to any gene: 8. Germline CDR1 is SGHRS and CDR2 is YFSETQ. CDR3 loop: CASRPQGTNSGNTIYF. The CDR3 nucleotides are TGCGCCAGCAGGCCACAGGGGACCAACTCTGGAAACACCATATATTTT.

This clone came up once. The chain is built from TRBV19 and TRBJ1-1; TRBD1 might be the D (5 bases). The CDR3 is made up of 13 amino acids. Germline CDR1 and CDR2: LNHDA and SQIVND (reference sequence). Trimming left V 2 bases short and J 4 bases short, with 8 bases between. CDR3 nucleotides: TGTGCCAGTAGTATATTCCAGGGCACTGAAGCTTTCTTT. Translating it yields CASSIFQGTEAFF.

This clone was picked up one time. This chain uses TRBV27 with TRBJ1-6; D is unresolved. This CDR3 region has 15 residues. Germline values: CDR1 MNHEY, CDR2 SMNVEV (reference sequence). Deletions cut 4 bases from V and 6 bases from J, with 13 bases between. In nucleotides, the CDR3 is TGTGCCAGCAGTTCTGGTTTTCTGAGTAATTCACCCCTCCACTTT. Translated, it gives CASSSGFLSNSPLHF.

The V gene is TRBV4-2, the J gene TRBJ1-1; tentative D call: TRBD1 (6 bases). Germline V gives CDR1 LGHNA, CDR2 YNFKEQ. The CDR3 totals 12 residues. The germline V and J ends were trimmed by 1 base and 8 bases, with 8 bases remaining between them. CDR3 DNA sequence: TGTGCCAGCAGCCAAGCCGGGGGCGAAGCTTTCTTT. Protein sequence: CASSQAGGEAFF.

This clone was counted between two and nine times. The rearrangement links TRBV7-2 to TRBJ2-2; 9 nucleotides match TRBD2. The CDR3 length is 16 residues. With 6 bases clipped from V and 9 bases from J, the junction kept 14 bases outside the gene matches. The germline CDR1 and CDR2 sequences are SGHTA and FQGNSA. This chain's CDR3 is CASRAGRGGSKRELFF. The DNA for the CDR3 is TGTGCCAGCAGGGCGGGGCGGGGGGGCAGCAAGAGGGAGCTGTTTTTT. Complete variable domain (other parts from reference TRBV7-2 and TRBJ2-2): GAGVSQSPSNKVTEKGKDVELRCDPISGHTALYWYRQSLGQGLEFLIYFQGNSAPDKSGLPSDRFSAERTGGSVSTLTIQRTQQEDSAVYLCASRAGRGGSKRELFFGEGSRLTVL.

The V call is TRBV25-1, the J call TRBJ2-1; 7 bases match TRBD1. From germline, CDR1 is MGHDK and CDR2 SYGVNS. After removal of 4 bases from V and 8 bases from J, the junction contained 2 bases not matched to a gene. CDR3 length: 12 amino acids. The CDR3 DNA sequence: TGTGCCAGCAGTGTTCAGGGGGATGAGCAGTTCTTC. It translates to CASSVQGDEQFF.

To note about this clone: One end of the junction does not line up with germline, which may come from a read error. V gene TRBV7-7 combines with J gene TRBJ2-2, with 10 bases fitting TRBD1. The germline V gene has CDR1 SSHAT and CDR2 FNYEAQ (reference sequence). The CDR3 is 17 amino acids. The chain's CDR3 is CASSKTTGDRGTGELFF. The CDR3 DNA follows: TGTGCTAGCAGCAAAACCACCGGGGACAGGGGCACCGGGGAGCTGTTTTTT.

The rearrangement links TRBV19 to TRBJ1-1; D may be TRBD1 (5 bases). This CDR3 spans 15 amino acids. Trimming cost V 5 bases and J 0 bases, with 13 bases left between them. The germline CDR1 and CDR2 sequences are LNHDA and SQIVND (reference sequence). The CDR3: CASSQLRDMNTEAFF. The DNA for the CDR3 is TGTGCCAGTAGTCAACTCAGGGATATGAACACTGAAGCTTTCTTT.

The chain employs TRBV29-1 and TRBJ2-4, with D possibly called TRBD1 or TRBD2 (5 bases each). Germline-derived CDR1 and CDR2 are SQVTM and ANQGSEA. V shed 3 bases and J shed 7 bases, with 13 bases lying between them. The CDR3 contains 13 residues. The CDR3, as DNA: TGCAGCGTTGATGGGGGAGAAAAGAACATTCAGTACTTC. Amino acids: CSVDGGEKNIQYF.

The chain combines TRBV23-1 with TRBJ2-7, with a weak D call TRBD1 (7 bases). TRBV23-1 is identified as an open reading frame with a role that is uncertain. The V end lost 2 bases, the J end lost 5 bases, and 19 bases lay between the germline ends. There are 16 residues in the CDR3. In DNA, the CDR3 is TGCGCCAGCAGTCAACCTAGGTCAACAGGGGAGGACGAGCAGTACGTC. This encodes CASSQPRSTGEDEQYV.

The CDR3 sequence is CATSRDPGGGRETQYF. The CDR3 bases are TGTGCCACCAGCAGAGATCCGGGCGGGGGGAGAGAGACCCAGTACTTC. This chain joins TRBV15 and TRBJ2-5; 8 bases line up with TRBD2. Trimming at V came to 0 bases and at J to 4 bases, leaving 7 bases not matched to a gene. The germline CDR1 and CDR2 sequences are LNHNV and YYDKDF (reference sequence). The CDR3 extends over 16 amino acids.